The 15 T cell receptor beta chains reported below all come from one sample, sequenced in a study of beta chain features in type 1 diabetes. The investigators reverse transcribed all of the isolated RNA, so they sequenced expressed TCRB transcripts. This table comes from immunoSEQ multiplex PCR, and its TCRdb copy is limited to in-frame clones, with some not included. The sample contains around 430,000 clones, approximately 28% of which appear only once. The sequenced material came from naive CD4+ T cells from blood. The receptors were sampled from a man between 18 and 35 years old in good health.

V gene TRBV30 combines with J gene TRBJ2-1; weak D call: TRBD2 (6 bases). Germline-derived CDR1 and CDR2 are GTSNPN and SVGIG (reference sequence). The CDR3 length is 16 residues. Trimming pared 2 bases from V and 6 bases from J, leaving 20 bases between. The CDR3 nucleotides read TGTGCCTGGAGTCCGACGACTAGGCTAATCTCCAATGAGCAGTTCTTC. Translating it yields CAWSPTTRLISNEQFF.

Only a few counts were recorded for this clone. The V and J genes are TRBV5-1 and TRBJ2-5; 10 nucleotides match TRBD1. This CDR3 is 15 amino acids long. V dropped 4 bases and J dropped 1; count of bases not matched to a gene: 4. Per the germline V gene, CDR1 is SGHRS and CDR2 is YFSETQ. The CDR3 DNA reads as TGCGCCAGCAGCGTACGGACAGGGGGCCAAGAGACCCAGTACTTC. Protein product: CASSVRTGGQETQYF.

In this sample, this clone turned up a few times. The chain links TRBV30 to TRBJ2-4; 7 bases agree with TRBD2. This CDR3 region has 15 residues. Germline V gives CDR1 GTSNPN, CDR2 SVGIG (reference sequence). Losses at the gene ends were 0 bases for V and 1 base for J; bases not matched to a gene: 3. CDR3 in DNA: TGTGCCTGGAGTGTGGGAGGGGTGGCCAAAAACATTCAGTACTTC. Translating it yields CAWSVGGVAKNIQYF. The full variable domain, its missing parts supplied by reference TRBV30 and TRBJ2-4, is SQTIHQWPATLVQPVGSPLSLECTVEGTSNPNLYWYRQAAGRGLQLLFYSVGIGQISSEVPQNLSASRPQDRQFILSSKKLLLSDSGFYLCAWSVGGVAKNIQYFGAGTRLSVL.

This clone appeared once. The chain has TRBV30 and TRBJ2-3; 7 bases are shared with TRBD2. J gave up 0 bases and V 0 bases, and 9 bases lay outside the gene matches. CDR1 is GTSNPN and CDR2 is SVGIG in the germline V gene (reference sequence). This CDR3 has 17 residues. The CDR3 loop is CAWSVGSSGQSTDTQYF. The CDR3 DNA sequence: TGTGCCTGGAGTGTAGGGAGTAGCGGGCAAAGCACAGATACGCAGTATTTT.

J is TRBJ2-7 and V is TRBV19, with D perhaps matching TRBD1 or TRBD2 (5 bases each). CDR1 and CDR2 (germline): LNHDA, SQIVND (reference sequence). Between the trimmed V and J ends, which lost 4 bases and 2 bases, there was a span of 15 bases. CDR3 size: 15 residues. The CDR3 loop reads CASSTPGRVTYEQYF. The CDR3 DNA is TGTGCCAGTAGTACCCCGGGACGGGTAACCTACGAGCAGTACTTC.

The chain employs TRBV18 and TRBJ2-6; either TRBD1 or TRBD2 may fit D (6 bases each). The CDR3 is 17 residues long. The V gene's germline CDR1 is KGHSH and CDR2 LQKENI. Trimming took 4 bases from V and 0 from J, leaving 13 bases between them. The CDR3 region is CASSLSGGPSGANVLTF. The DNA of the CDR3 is TGTGCCAGCTCACTATCCGGGGGCCCCTCTGGGGCCAACGTCCTGACTTTC.

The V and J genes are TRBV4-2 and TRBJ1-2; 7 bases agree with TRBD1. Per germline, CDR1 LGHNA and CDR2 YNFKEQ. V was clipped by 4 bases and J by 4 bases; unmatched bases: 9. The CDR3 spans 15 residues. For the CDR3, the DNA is TGTGCCAGCAGCCTGGACTTCCGGGACAGCTATGGCTACACCTTC. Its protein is CASSLDFRDSYGYTF.

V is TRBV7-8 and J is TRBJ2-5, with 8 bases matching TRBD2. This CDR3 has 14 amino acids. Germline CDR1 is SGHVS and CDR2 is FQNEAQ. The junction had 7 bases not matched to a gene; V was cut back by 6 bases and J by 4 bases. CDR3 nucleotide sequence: TGTGCCAGCAGAACAGGACTAGCCGGAGAGACCCAGTACTTC. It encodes CASRTGLAGETQYF. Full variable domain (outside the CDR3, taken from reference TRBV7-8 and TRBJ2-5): GAGVSQSPRYKVAKRGQDVALRCDPISGHVSLFWYQQALGQGPEFLTYFQNEAQLDKSGLPSDRFFAERPEGSVSTLKIQRTQQEDSAVYLCASRTGLAGETQYFGPGTRLLVL.

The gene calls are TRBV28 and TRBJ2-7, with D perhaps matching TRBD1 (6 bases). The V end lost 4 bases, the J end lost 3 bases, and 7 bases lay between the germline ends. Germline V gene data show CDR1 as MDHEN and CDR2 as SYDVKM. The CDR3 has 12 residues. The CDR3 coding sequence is TGTGCCAGCAGTTGGACAGACTACGAGCAGTACTTC. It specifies CASSWTDYEQYF.

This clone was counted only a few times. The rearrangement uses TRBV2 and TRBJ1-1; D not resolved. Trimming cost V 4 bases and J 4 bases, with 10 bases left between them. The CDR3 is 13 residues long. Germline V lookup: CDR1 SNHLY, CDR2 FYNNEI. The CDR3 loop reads CASSAREGTEAFF. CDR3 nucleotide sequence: TGTGCCAGCAGTGCCCGGGAGGGCACTGAAGCTTTCTTT.

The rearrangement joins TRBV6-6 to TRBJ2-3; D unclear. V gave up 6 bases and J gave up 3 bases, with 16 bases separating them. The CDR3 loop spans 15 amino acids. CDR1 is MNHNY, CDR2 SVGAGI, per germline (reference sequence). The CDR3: CASSDLTMGTDTQYF. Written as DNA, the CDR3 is TGTGCCAGCAGCGACCTAACGATGGGGACAGATACGCAGTATTTT.

The CDR3 sequence is CASSLVHAGAAETQYF. CDR3 in DNA: TGTGCCAGCAGCTTAGTCCACGCGGGAGCAGCGGAGACCCAGTACTTC. This rearrangement joins TRBV11-2 to TRBJ2-5; TRBD2 matches 7 bases. Trimming at V came to 1 base and at J to 5 bases, leaving 10 bases not matched to a gene. CDR3 length equals 16 residues. Germline loops: CDR1 SGHAT, CDR2 FQNNGV.

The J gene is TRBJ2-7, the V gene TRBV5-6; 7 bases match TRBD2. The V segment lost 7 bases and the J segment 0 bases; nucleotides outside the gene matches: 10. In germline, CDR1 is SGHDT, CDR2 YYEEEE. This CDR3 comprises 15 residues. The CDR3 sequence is CASGERGGSSYEQYF. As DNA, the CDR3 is TGTGCCAGCGGCGAGCGGGGCGGTAGCTCCTACGAGCAGTACTTC.

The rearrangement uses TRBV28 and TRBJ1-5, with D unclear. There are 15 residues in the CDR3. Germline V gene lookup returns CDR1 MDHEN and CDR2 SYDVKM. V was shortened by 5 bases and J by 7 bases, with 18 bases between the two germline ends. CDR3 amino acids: CASSVRTVAIQPQHF. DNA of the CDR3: TGTGCCAGCAGTGTCCGGACGGTGGCGATACAGCCCCAGCATTTT.

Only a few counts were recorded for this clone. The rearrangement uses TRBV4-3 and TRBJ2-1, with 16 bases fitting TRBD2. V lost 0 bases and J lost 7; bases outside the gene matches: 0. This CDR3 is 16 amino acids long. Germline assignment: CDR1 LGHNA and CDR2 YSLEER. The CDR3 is CASSQEGLAGGNEQFF. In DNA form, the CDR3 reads TGCGCCAGCAGCCAAGAGGGACTAGCGGGAGGGAATGAGCAGTTCTTC.